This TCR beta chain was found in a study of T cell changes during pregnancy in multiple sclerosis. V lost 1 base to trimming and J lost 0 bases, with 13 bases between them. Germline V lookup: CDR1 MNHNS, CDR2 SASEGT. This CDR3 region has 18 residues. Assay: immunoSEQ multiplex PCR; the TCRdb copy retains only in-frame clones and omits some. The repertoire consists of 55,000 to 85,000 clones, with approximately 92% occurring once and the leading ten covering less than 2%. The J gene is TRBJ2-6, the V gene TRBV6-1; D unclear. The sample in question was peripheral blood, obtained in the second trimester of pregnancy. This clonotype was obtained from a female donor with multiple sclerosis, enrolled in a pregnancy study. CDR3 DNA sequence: TGTGCCAGCAGTGAAGTGGGCGTGGTTTCCTCTGGGGCCAACGTCCTGACTTTC. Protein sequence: CASSEVGVVSSGANVLTF.